The rows below give T cell receptor beta chains drawn from one sample of a study of blood T cells in healthy people across ages. TCRdb called the 5' RACE reads again in MiXCR, with one record for every CDR3 protein. This table has around 1.5 million distinct CDR3 sequences, 59% appearing once. Sequencing used blood. The receptors were sampled from a young man in good health. The CDR3 runs from the conserved cysteine through the conserved F or W. Each record gives: J gene, V gene, CDR3 protein.

TRBJ2-7	TRBV20-1	CSAGGWSPYEQYF
TRBJ2-4	TRBV5-1	CASSKQGAIDIQYF
TRBJ2-3	TRBV6-5	CANRPYGRGTDTQYF
TRBJ2-7	TRBV28	CASSWGGTGAYEQYF
TRBJ2-7	TRBV29-1	CSVEGTGDSYEQYF
TRBJ2-1	TRBV30	CAWSWTSRHNEQFF
TRBJ2-1	TRBV6-2/TRBV6-3	CASDQGKNEQFF
TRBJ2-5	TRBV25-1	CASSESRASGTLEQYF
TRBJ1-5	TRBV5-5	CASSSDRVTGQPQHF
TRBJ2-3	TRBV25-1	CASSESRKGGRTDTQYF
NA	TRBV20-1	CSARETSGGTQYF